This entry lists 13 T cell receptor beta chains sequenced from one sample in a study of T cells in Graves' hyperthyroidism and ophthalmopathy. From RNA transcripts, TCR beta CDR3 regions were amplified. HTBI primers were employed in a first-round RT-PCR of the TCR CDR3. TCRdb fed the multiplex PCR reads into MiXCR, producing one record per CDR3 protein. The repertoire holds a few hundred thousand distinct CDR3 sequences, with 15% as singletons. The sample comprised blood. Receptors originate from a woman in her twenties or thirties with Graves' hyperthyroidism.

The chain combines TRBV3-1 with TRBJ2-5; maybe TRBD2 (5 bases). The CDR3 is 17 residues long. V gave up 5 bases and J gave up 4 bases, with 23 bases separating them. CDR1 LGHDT and CDR2 YNNKEL come from the germline V gene (reference sequence). The CDR3 protein is CASSLALGGPRGETQYF. The CDR3 DNA is TGTGCCAGCAGCTTAGCACTTGGCGGACCTCGGGGAGAGACCCAGTACTTC.

This clonotype was counted ten times or more. The chain links TRBV30 to TRBJ1-2; unclear D gene. Germline-derived CDR1 and CDR2 are GTSNPN and SVGIG (reference sequence). CDR3 length equals 15 residues. With 1 base removed from V and 5 bases from J, the gap between germline ends came to 17 bases. The CDR3 nucleotides read TGTGCCTGGAGTGGTCTCACGTCCCTTGGGTATGGCTACACCTTC. Its protein is CAWSGLTSLGYGYTF. The variable domain in full, completed from reference TRBV30 and TRBJ1-2, reads SQTIHQWPATLVQPVGSPLSLECTVEGTSNPNLYWYRQAAGRGLQLLFYSVGIGQISSEVPQNLSASRPQDRQFILSSKKLLLSDSGFYLCAWSGLTSLGYGYTFGSGTRLTVV.

This clonotype was seen at least ten times. This sequence joins TRBV7-9 and TRBJ2-5; D is possibly TRBD1 or TRBD2 (5 bases each). The length of the CDR3 is 16 residues. Germline V gene data show CDR1 as SEHNR and CDR2 as FQNEAQ (reference sequence). Deletions cut 4 bases from V and 4 bases from J, with 19 bases between. The CDR3 nucleotides are TGTGCCAGCAGCTCCTCCGGAGGCAGGGCGGGAGAGACCCAGTACTTC. It encodes CASSSSGGRAGETQYF.

The chain employs TRBV20-1 and TRBJ2-7, with 7 nucleotides matching TRBD1. CDR1 and CDR2 (germline): DFQATT, SNEGSKA (reference sequence). V trimming: 3 bases; J trimming: 3 bases; junction bases outside the gene matches: 2. This CDR3 comprises 12 residues. The CDR3 nucleotides are TGCAGTGCTAGGCAGGGGGTCTACGAGCAGTACTTC. As protein: CSARQGVYEQYF.

This clonotype was seen a few times. V and J are TRBV28 and TRBJ2-3; D is ambiguous. This CDR3 region has 15 residues. Trimming cost V 6 bases and J 6 bases, with 19 bases left between them. Per germline, CDR1 MDHEN and CDR2 SYDVKM. CDR3 amino acids: CASSPGGYNRDTQYF. In nucleotides, the CDR3 is TGTGCCAGCAGCCCTGGTGGATATAACCGGGATACGCAGTATTTT.

This clonotype showed up many times. The chain links TRBV10-2 to TRBJ2-1; 8 bases map to TRBD2. J gave up 0 bases and V 5 bases, and 3 bases lay outside the gene matches. The CDR3 totals 15 residues. The germline V gene encodes CDR1 WSHSY and CDR2 SAAADI. This CDR3 is CASSSGSSSYNEQFF. CDR3 nucleotides: TGCGCCAGCAGTAGCGGGAGCAGCTCCTACAATGAGCAGTTCTTC.

The chain uses TRBV20-1 and TRBJ1-1, with 7 bases identical to TRBD1. CDR3 length: 13 residues. Germline CDR1 DFQATT, CDR2 SNEGSKA (reference sequence). Trimming took 6 bases from V and 1 from J; bases not matched to a gene: 5. CDR3 DNA: TGCAGTGCGGCCAGGGGGGGGAACACTGAAGCTTTCTTT. Its translation: CSAARGGNTEAFF.

This clonotype was picked up many times. V gene TRBV12-3 or TRBV12-4 combines with J gene TRBJ1-1; perhaps TRBD1 as D (6 bases). The CDR3 loop spans 15 amino acids. Trimming cost V 2 bases and J 4 bases, with 14 bases left between them. The CDR3 loop is CASSLTGAQGTEAFF. CDR3 sequence (DNA): TGTGCCAGCAGTTTAACGGGGGCGCAGGGCACTGAAGCTTTCTTT.

The table lists this clonotype with a few counts. The DNA for the CDR3 is TGTGCCAGCAGTAGTACGGCTACTAACTATGGCTACACCTTC. It yields the protein CASSSTATNYGYTF. The chain combines TRBV2 with TRBJ1-2; D is uncertain. The V end lost 5 bases, the J end lost 0 bases, and 10 bases lay between the germline ends. Germline V gene sequence: CDR1 SNHLY, CDR2 FYNNEI. CDR3 size: 14 residues.

This clonotype was found many times. The chain joins TRBV25-1 to TRBJ2-7; D possibly uses TRBD1 or TRBD2 (5 bases each). Germline loops: CDR1 MGHDK, CDR2 SYGVNS. The CDR3 runs to 13 residues. Trimming shortened V by 7 bases and J by 0 bases, and 10 bases separated the two germline ends. The CDR3 reads CASIDSGSYEQYF. CDR3 sequence (DNA): TGTGCCAGCATTGACAGCGGCTCCTACGAGCAGTACTTC.

This clonotype was found many times. The chain joins TRBV30 to TRBJ1-1; no clear D. This CDR3 has 13 residues. V was trimmed by 4 bases and J by 1 base, leaving 10 bases between them. Germline assignment: CDR1 GTSNPN and CDR2 SVGIG (reference sequence). The CDR3 is CAWIGQANTEAFF. The CDR3 coding sequence is TGTGCCTGGATCGGCCAGGCGAACACTGAAGCTTTCTTT.

This clonotype was recorded at least ten times. The rearrangement uses TRBV7-2 and TRBJ1-1; D unresolved. CDR1 and CDR2 (germline): SGHTA, FQGNSA. The CDR3 runs 14 residues. Trimming shortened V by 5 bases and J by 4 bases, and 14 bases separated the two germline ends. The CDR3 DNA follows: TGTGCCAGCAGCCCGGGCCGGCGGAGCACTGAAGCTTTCTTT. This encodes CASSPGRRSTEAFF.

This chain links TRBV5-1 with TRBJ2-2; TRBD2 aligns across 12 bases. CDR1 is SGHRS and CDR2 is YFSETQ in the germline V gene. CDR3 length equals 14 residues. Trimming removed 4 bases from V and 9 bases from J; junction bases left unmatched: 4. CDR3 coding DNA: TGCGCCAGCAGCGTGACTAGCGGGAGTTGGGAGCTGTTTTTT. Residues: CASSVTSGSWELFF.